Listed here are 21 T cell receptor beta chains from one sample, sequenced in a study of cytomegalovirus exposure and HLA in healthy donors. The PCR used 60 Vbeta and 13 Jbeta primers. Libraries were prepared by immunoSEQ multiplex PCR; TCRdb keeps only in-frame clonotypes and omits some of them. This sample yields about 160,000 clones, of which almost 80% are seen a single time; approximately 1.4% belongs to the top ten. Sequenced input: PBMCs. All receptors derive from a man aged 25-45 years in good health and CMV-seronegative.

The chain carries TRBV15 and TRBJ1-5; D not resolved. Trimming took off 0 bases at V and 6 bases at J, with 15 bases between the two ends. The CDR3 consists of 16 residues. Germline CDR1 reads LNHNV; CDR2 reads YYDKDF (reference sequence). In DNA, the CDR3 is TGTGCCACCAGCAGAGATCGGTCCGGGGTCGGTCAGCCCCAGCATTTT. It yields the protein CATSRDRSGVGQPQHF.

The chain couples TRBV14 to TRBJ2-3; the D gene is possibly TRBD2 (5 bases). CDR1 is SGHDN, CDR2 FVKESK, per germline. CDR3 length equals 15 residues. Trimming cost V 1 base and J 0 bases, with 8 bases left between them. DNA for the CDR3: TGTGCCAGCAGCCAAGCTCGGGGTAGCACAGATACGCAGTATTTT. It encodes CASSQARGSTDTQYF.

J is TRBJ2-7 and V is TRBV10-2; 8 positions agree with TRBD1. CDR3 size: 13 residues. Germline V gene data show CDR1 as WSHSY and CDR2 as SAAADI. V lost 10 bases to trimming and J lost 5 bases; unmatched junction nucleotides: 10. The CDR3 DNA reads TGCGCCACCCGGCGGGCAGGGGGCGACGAGCAGTACTTC. It yields the protein CATRRAGGDEQYF.

The chain combines TRBV4-3 with TRBJ1-5, with D possibly TRBD1 on 5 matching bases. Trimming removed 0 bases from V and 0 bases from J, with 15 bases in between. CDR1 is LGHNA, CDR2 YSLEER, per germline. The CDR3 sequence is 18 residues long. The CDR3 protein is CASSQDPVTVNSNQPQHF. CDR3 nucleotide sequence: TGCGCCAGCAGCCAAGACCCCGTGACAGTGAATAGCAATCAGCCCCAGCATTTT.

The chain joins TRBV4-2 to TRBJ2-1, with a tentative D call TRBD1 (5 bases). V lost 4 bases, J lost 10 bases, and 20 bases lay in between. Per germline, CDR1 LGHNA and CDR2 YNFKEQ. The length of the CDR3 is 15 residues. DNA of the CDR3: TGTGCCAGCAGCCTCAACCCGGACACCTCCTCGGAGCAGTTCTTC. It translates to CASSLNPDTSSEQFF.

This chain joins TRBV2 and TRBJ1-5, with unresolved D. V lost 6 bases, J lost 0 bases, and 12 bases lay in between. This CDR3 has 15 residues. Germline V CDR1 and CDR2: SNHLY, FYNNEI. The CDR3 loop reads CASSPWGDSNQPQHF. The CDR3 DNA follows: TGTGCCAGCAGCCCATGGGGAGATAGCAATCAGCCCCAGCATTTT.

V gene TRBV4-2 combines with J gene TRBJ2-3, with 13 bases that match TRBD2. The V gene's germline CDR1 is LGHNA and CDR2 YNFKEQ. Trimming took 0 bases from V and 2 from J; bases not matched to a gene: 5. The CDR3 has 18 amino acids. The CDR3 loop is CASSQEGTSGAYTDTQYF. CDR3 bases: TGTGCCAGCAGCCAAGAGGGGACTAGCGGGGCCTACACAGATACGCAGTATTTT.

The chain employs TRBV13 and TRBJ2-7; 12 nucleotides agree with TRBD2. With V trimmed by 5 bases and J by 0 bases, 17 bases remained unmatched. CDR3 size: 20 residues. In germline, CDR1 is PRHDT, CDR2 FYEKMQ (reference sequence). The CDR3 sequence: CASSPPVWLAGGQSSYEQYF. The CDR3 nucleotides are TGTGCCAGCAGCCCCCCGGTGTGGCTAGCGGGAGGGCAGAGCTCCTACGAGCAGTACTTC. The whole variable domain, filled in from reference TRBV13 and TRBJ2-7, reads AAGVIQSPRHLIKEKRETATLKCYPIPRHDTVYWYQQGPGQDPQFLISFYEKMQSDKGSIPDRFSAQQFSDYHSELNMSSLELGDSALYFCASSPPVWLAGGQSSYEQYFGPGTRLTVT.

The rearrangement joins TRBV5-1 to TRBJ1-5; 7 bases fit TRBD1. Trimming took 0 bases from V and 8 from J; bases not matched to a gene: 5. Germline CDR1 SGHRS, CDR2 YFSETQ. There are 14 residues in the CDR3. CDR3 residues: CASSLGGQPEPQHF. Here the CDR3 DNA reads TGCGCCAGCAGCTTGGGGGGACAGCCAGAGCCCCAGCATTTT.

The chain joins TRBV5-6 to TRBJ1-1; D gene unclear. Trimming removed 1 base from V and 3 bases from J, with 16 bases in between. Germline V gene data show CDR1 as SGHDT and CDR2 as YYEEEE. The CDR3 has 16 residues. CDR3 DNA sequence: TGTGCCAGCAGCTTGTATCAGCGGCGGGATTACACTGAAGCTTTCTTT. Residues: CASSLYQRRDYTEAFF.

This clone was observed a few times. The chain carries TRBV10-2 and TRBJ2-7; unclear D gene. Between the trimmed V and J ends, which lost 2 bases and 3 bases, there was a span of 5 bases. Germline assignment: CDR1 WSHSY and CDR2 SAAADI. This CDR3 contains 12 residues. CDR3 amino acids: CASSETDYEQYF. The CDR3 bases are TGCGCCAGCAGTGAGACAGACTACGAGCAGTACTTC.

Concerning this clone itself: An end of the junction does not agree with germline; a read error may underlie this. The gene calls are TRBV2 and TRBJ1-4; D not certain. The germline V gene has CDR1 SNHLY and CDR2 FYNNEI. The CDR3 sequence is 15 residues long. Written as DNA, the CDR3 is TGTGTCAGCAGTTATGACACTGCAACTAATGAAAAACTGTTTTTT. It translates to CVSSYDTATNEKLFF.

The genes are TRBV9 and TRBJ2-5; TRBD2 matches 7 bases. CDR1 and CDR2 from the germline V gene are SGDLS and YYNGEE. With 8 bases clipped from V and 2 bases from J, the junction kept 12 bases outside the gene matches. This CDR3 is 15 amino acids long. The DNA for the CDR3 is TGTGCCAGTTCGATTAGCGGGTGGGGACAAGAGACCCAGTACTTC. Its translation: CASSISGWGQETQYF.

The V call is TRBV7-8, the J call TRBJ1-3, with TRBD1 matching 7 bases. The CDR3 runs 15 residues. The trim removed 6 bases at V and 3 bases at J, leaving 8 bases unmatched. The germline CDR1 and CDR2 sequences are SGHVS and FQNEAQ. This CDR3 reads CASSIDRAGGNTIYF. DNA for the CDR3: TGTGCCAGCAGTATCGACAGGGCCGGTGGAAACACCATATATTTT.

This chain joins TRBV19 and TRBJ2-3; 13 nucleotides agree with TRBD2. This CDR3 has 24 residues. CDR1 is LNHDA and CDR2 is SQIVND in the germline V gene (reference sequence). V lost 3 bases to trimming and J lost 1 base; unmatched junction nucleotides: 25. CDR3 residues: CASSIPPGLAGAPGDSAGTDTQYF. CDR3 DNA sequence: TGTGCCAGTAGTATCCCCCCCGGACTAGCGGGGGCGCCGGGGGACTCGGCTGGCACAGATACGCAGTATTTT.

Only one count was recorded for this clone. The V gene is TRBV30, the J gene TRBJ1-2; TRBD1 is a possible D gene (6 bases). The CDR3 sequence is 14 residues long. Deletions cut 2 bases from V and 5 bases from J, with 15 bases between. Looked up from germline, CDR1 is GTSNPN and CDR2 is SVGIG (reference sequence). The CDR3 spells CAWSLQGVAYGYTF. In DNA, the CDR3 is TGTGCCTGGAGTTTACAGGGCGTCGCGTATGGCTACACCTTC. Full variable domain (rest looked up from reference TRBV30 and TRBJ1-2): SQTIHQWPATLVQPVGSPLSLECTVEGTSNPNLYWYRQAAGRGLQLLFYSVGIGQISSEVPQNLSASRPQDRQFILSSKKLLLSDSGFYLCAWSLQGVAYGYTFGSGTRLTVV.

This clone was counted only a few times. The germline gene is not matched at one end of the junction; a read error may be the cause. The rearrangement links TRBV7-9 to TRBJ2-1; 7 bases are shared with TRBD2. Per the germline V gene, CDR1 is SEHNR and CDR2 is FQNEAQ (reference sequence). The CDR3 is made up of 14 amino acids. The CDR3: CSSSLGDYHTEQFF. CDR3 DNA: TGTTCCAGCAGCTTAGGGGACTACCATACTGAGCAGTTCTTC.

This clone was picked up a small number of times. The genes are TRBV5-1 and TRBJ2-7; 12 nucleotides match TRBD1. Germline assignment: CDR1 SGHRS and CDR2 YFSETQ. This CDR3 region has 14 residues. Trimming at V came to 5 bases and at J to 5 bases, leaving 5 bases not matched to a gene. As DNA, the CDR3 is TGCGCCAGCAGGTTCGGGACAGGGGGCGACGAGCAGTACTTC. This gives the protein CASRFGTGGDEQYF.

This clone came up once. The chain uses TRBV5-4 and TRBJ2-3; D may be TRBD2 (6 bases). The CDR3 contains 16 residues. Trimming left V 2 bases short and J 0 bases short, with 13 bases between. From germline, CDR1 is SGHNT and CDR2 YYREEE (reference sequence). CDR3 in amino acids: CASSLFRGRSTDTQYF. The CDR3, as DNA: TGTGCCAGCAGCTTATTCCGGGGGAGGAGCACAGATACGCAGTATTTT. Full variable domain (remainder filled in from reference TRBV5-4 and TRBJ2-3): ETGVTQSPTHLIKTRGQQVTLRCSSQSGHNTVSWYQQALGQGPQFIFQYYREEENGRGNFPPRFSGLQFPNYSSELNVNALELDDSALYLCASSLFRGRSTDTQYFGPGTRLTVL.

CDR3 region: CASSSGQPNTEAFF. CDR3 coding DNA: TGTGCCAGCAGTTCGGGACAGCCGAACACTGAAGCTTTCTTT. The rearrangement joins TRBV28 to TRBJ1-1, with 7 bases identical to TRBD1. CDR1 and CDR2 from the germline V gene are MDHEN and SYDVKM. V lost 4 bases to trimming and J lost 1 base; unmatched junction nucleotides: 3. This CDR3 spans 14 amino acids.

The genes are TRBV7-2 and TRBJ1-2; the D gene is possibly TRBD1 (5 bases). This CDR3 spans 15 amino acids. V dropped 0 bases and J dropped 6 bases, with 14 bases sitting between them. Germline CDR1 SGHTA, CDR2 FQGNSA. The DNA for the CDR3 is TGTGCCAGCAGCTTAGCGCGGTTTCAGGGTAATGGCTACACCTTC. This sequence encodes CASSLARFQGNGYTF. The full variable domain, in which reference TRBV7-2 and TRBJ1-2 provide the parts outside the CDR3, is GAGVSQSPSNKVTEKGKDVELRCDPISGHTALYWYRQSLGQGLEFLIYFQGNSAPDKSGLPSDRFSAERTGGSVSTLTIQRTQQEDSAVYLCASSLARFQGNGYTFGSGTRLTVV.